This T cell receptor beta chain was sequenced in a study of T cells after yellow fever vaccination (dated by TCRdb to between 2018 and 2021). Some background on the complete study: Libraries from fractions with low cell numbers were prepared with the SMART-Seq v4 Ultra Low Input RNA kit. To track T-cell clones before and after primary and booster YFV17D yellow fever vaccination, bulk TCR alpha and beta repertoires were sequenced longitudinally. Two healthy male donors, one aged 18 to 30 and one aged 30 to 39 years, were included in the cohort. Blood samples were taken at several timepoints before and after primary and secondary immunization, and bulk PBMC replicates and cell subsets were isolated.

TCR cDNA was made using 5'RACE template switching, a step that added a universal primer site and unique molecular identifiers. Priming for cDNA synthesis came from both the TCR alpha and TCR beta constant segments. Library amplification used two PCR steps, and the second PCR step added sample barcodes and sequencing adapters. Libraries were sequenced on Illumina HiSeq 2500 (2x100 bp) or NovaSeq (2x150 bp). The study's processing was this. Demultiplexing of reads and collapsing into UMI consensus sequences were performed with MIGEC, and V(D)J alignment was carried out with MiXCR. Clonotypes responding to the vaccine were identified with edgeR on replicate PBMC samples, with the criteria of FDR below 0.01 and a log2 fold change above 5 up to day 15. Each bulk clonotype was labeled CD4 or CD8 based on which sequenced repertoire, CD4 or CD8, contained the clonotype at higher abundance. The public sequencing data were trimmed at Q25 with fastp and processed into clonotypes with MiXCR by TCRdb, which kept only in-frame beta chains. Identical CDR3 proteins give one entry, which carries the most common genes and DNA. The V and J calls reflect TCRdb's pipeline rather than the authors' work. In all, the sample holds over 110,000 distinct CDR3 sequences, and 7.7% of those were seen once. The ten top clones hold approximately 0.78% of the sample.

Deletion took 5 bases off V and 3 bases off J, with a span of 13 bases between the germline ends. The CDR3 contains 14 residues, cysteine and phenylalanine counted. Only CDR3 DNA remains: 42 bases, in frame from the first base. In the germline V gene (reference sequence), CDR1 corresponds to SGHAT and CDR2 to FQDESV. In the paper's terms, the treatment or condition label means: live attenuated yellow fever vaccine strain. A standard Ficoll-Paque protocol was used to isolate PBMCs from peripheral blood. Dynabeads CD4 and CD8 positive selection kits were used to isolate CD4 and CD8 T-cell fractions. TriZol was used to extract RNA from bulk PBMCs, from CD4 and CD8 fractions, and from dextramer-positive and dextramer-negative fractions. The table lists this clonotype with a few counts. Its cognate antigen has yet to be identified. The record has no base qualities; no much larger clone is one base away.

What the research found in general, with its limitations: A small fraction of clonotypes appeared in both the CD4 and CD8 compartments, likely as a result of convergent recombination. Most clones expanded after primary vaccination were re-detected after the booster (approximately 95% of CD4 and around 88% of CD8), suggesting broad memory maintenance. Only two donors were included in the study, so the extent to which the findings can be generalized is limited. Compared with the primary T-cell response, the secondary T-cell response was weaker but faster, peaking on day 5 rather than day 15. Computational filtering was required because FACS-sorted repertoires could contain abundant contaminating clonotypes from the bulk population.

This receptor was taken from a man under 40 who received the YFV17D yellow fever vaccine. Material: CD4+ T cells sorted from PBMCs, obtained 5 days after the yellow fever booster vaccination. The chain is made from TRBV11-1 and TRBJ1-2; no D gene call is confident. The base sequence is TGTGCCAGCAGCCCCCGGGGAGGAGACTATGGCTACACCTTC. Translated, this gives CASSPRGGDYGYTF.